This record looks at one T cell receptor (beta chain) sequence and its context. This sample is part of a study of shared clonotypes between healthy human individuals. The CDR3 consists of 11 residues. V was shortened by 6 bases and J by 1 base, with 3 bases between the two germline ends. Germline CDR1 is MNHNS and CDR2 is SASEGT. Produced via immunoSEQ multiplex PCR; TCRdb's table is partial and in-frame only. The sample lists a few million clones; approximately 95% were seen once. The donors were all Caucasian adults (living in Nashville, Tennessee). CD4+ cells were split into CD45RA+ naive and CD45RA-negative memory subsets.

This TCR was recovered from a man aged 18 to 30 in good health. Some clones in this sample may be carry-over from other donors' samples. The rearrangement uses TRBV6-1 and TRBJ1-1; D is undetermined. The sequenced sample was naive CD4+ T cells from PBMCs. The subset: CD45RA+ positively selected. CDR3 protein: CASRQNTEAFF. CDR3 nucleotide sequence: TGTGCCAGCAGACAGAACACTGAAGCTTTCTTT.